This passage covers 8 T cell receptor beta chains from one sample sequenced in a study of monozygotic twins with inflammatory bowel disease. TCRdb re-called the 5' RACE reads and catalogs CDR3 proteins one per entry, DNA excluded. The listing records fewer than 350,000 distinct CDR3 sequences. Sequenced input: blood. These TCRs come from a human donor with ulcerative colitis or Crohn's disease, or a healthy co-twin of an affected twin (not recorded which).

The CDR3 reads CSASPGLAGGYTGELFF. The chain recombines TRBV20-1 with TRBJ2-2; the D call of TRBD2 rests on TCRdb alone, since no DNA is present to check it. The germline CDR1 and CDR2 sequences are DFQATT and SNEGSKA (reference sequence). The CDR3 runs to 17 residues.

The V and J genes are TRBV28 and TRBJ1-5; TCRdb proposes TRBD1, but this gene call is untestable without DNA. This CDR3 is 15 amino acids long. Per the germline V gene, CDR1 is MDHEN and CDR2 is SYDVKM. Here the CDR3 reads CASSPTRGSGQPQHF.

The genes are TRBV5-1 and TRBJ2-7; TCRdb's D call, TRBD1, is unchecked because there is no DNA. Germline CDR1 SGHRS, CDR2 YFSETQ. The CDR3 contains 15 residues. The CDR3 here is CASSSWTGSTYEQYF.

J is TRBJ1-5 and V is TRBV12-3 or TRBV12-4. This CDR3 comprises 14 residues. The CDR3 here is CASSPSRSNQPQHF.

The rearrangement joins TRBV7-8 to TRBJ2-1; TCRdb proposes TRBD1, but this gene call is untestable without DNA. Per the germline V gene, CDR1 is SGHVS and CDR2 is FQNEAQ. CDR3 length equals 19 residues. The chain's CDR3 is CASSGDRDREAGLYNEQFF.

The chain is built from TRBV28 and TRBJ1-2; TCRdb outputs TRBD1, but without DNA this stays unchecked. Germline V gives CDR1 MDHEN, CDR2 SYDVKM. The CDR3 loop spans 14 amino acids. The CDR3 sequence: CASSSGQGAIGYTF.

The gene calls are TRBV27 and TRBJ1-2; the TCRdb D gene call, TRBD1, has no DNA to confirm it. The CDR3 is 14 amino acids. Germline V gene sequence: CDR1 MNHEY, CDR2 SMNVEV (reference sequence). CDR3 protein: CASSYDREGYGYTF.

The genes are TRBV6-5 and TRBJ1-5; no DNA is available, so the TRBD1 call from TCRdb remains unchecked. Germline V lookup: CDR1 MNHEY, CDR2 SVGAGI. The CDR3 spans 14 residues. The CDR3 spells CASSYSGDPLAQHF.